One and the same sample provided the 14 T cell receptor beta chains below, sequenced in a study of T-cell reconstitution after alpha-beta-depleted transplantation in children. As it was prepared, the TCRbeta library received unique molecular identifiers. Each CDR3 protein gets one entry after TCRdb re-called the PCR reads with MiXCR. Altogether some 550,000 distinct CDR3 sequences are present, about 21% being singletons, with the ten largest covering about 14%. Sequencing was performed on PBMCs, mostly from graft donor cells, taken 360 days after TCRalphabeta/CD19-depleted stem cell transplant. These receptor sequences come from a boy under two years old who had a stem cell transplant for acute myeloid leukemia, so the T cells may come from the graft donor.

Note on this clonotype: A much larger clone differs by one base, so this may be a read error. This sequence joins TRBV5-6 and TRBJ2-3; TRBD2 matches at 9 bases. Germline V gives CDR1 SGHDT, CDR2 YYEEEE. The length of the CDR3 is 15 residues. The CDR3 sequence is CASSWLAGVTDTQFF. Here the CDR3 DNA reads TGTGCCAGCAGCTGGTTAGCGGGGGTCACAGATACGCAGTTTTTT.

This rearrangement joins TRBV6-5 to TRBJ1-4, with D perhaps matching TRBD1 (5 bases). Deletions cut 0 bases from V and 7 bases from J, with 9 bases between. Germline CDR1 is MNHEY and CDR2 is SVGAGI. This CDR3 comprises 14 residues. The CDR3 sequence is CASSYSGDSEKLFF. The CDR3, as DNA: TGTGCCAGCAGTTACTCGGGGGATAGTGAAAAACTGTTTTTT.

Ten or more counts support this clonotype. V gene TRBV28 combines with J gene TRBJ2-4; D possibly corresponds to TRBD1 (5 bases). The V gene's germline CDR1 is MDHEN and CDR2 SYDVKM. The CDR3 has 16 residues. The V and J ends lost 5 bases and 0 bases respectively, with 14 bases between them. The CDR3 is CASSVPTDTAKNIQYF. The CDR3 coding sequence is TGTGCCAGCAGTGTACCGACAGACACAGCCAAAAACATTCAGTACTTC. Supplemented by reference TRBV28 and TRBJ2-4, the full variable domain reads DVKVTQSSRYLVKRTGEKVFLECVQDMDHENMFWYRQDPGLGLRLIYFSYDVKMKEKGDIPEGYSVSREKKERFSLILESASTNQTSMYLCASSVPTDTAKNIQYFGAGTRLSVL.

Only a few counts were recorded for this clonotype. The gene calls are TRBV11-2 and TRBJ2-3; D may correspond to TRBD1 or TRBD2 (5 bases each). Trimming took off 0 bases at V and 6 bases at J, with 13 bases between the two ends. The germline V gene has CDR1 SGHAT and CDR2 FQNNGV. The length of the CDR3 is 15 residues. The DNA of the CDR3 is TGTGCCAGCAGCTTAGACCCAGGGACGCATGATACGCAGTATTTT. Translated, it gives CASSLDPGTHDTQYF.

This clonotype showed up just a few times. This sequence joins TRBV20-1 and TRBJ2-5; weak D call: TRBD1 (5 bases). CDR1 is DFQATT and CDR2 is SNEGSKA in the germline V gene (reference sequence). With 3 bases removed from V and 4 bases from J, the gap between germline ends came to 9 bases. This CDR3 has 12 residues. CDR3 protein: CSASGRVETQYF. DNA of the CDR3: TGCAGTGCTAGTGGCAGGGTAGAGACCCAGTACTTC.

This clonotype was recorded a few times. The rearrangement links TRBV20-1 to TRBJ2-3, with a tentative D call TRBD2 (5 bases). The CDR3 extends over 16 amino acids. The ends were cut back, 0 bases at V and 7 bases at J, with 20 bases in the middle. Germline-derived CDR1 and CDR2 are DFQATT and SNEGSKA (reference sequence). DNA for the CDR3: TGCAGTGCTAGAGACACCTTTAGCGAACGCACGAATACGCAGTATTTT. This translates into CSARDTFSERTNTQYF.

This clonotype turned up a few times. The chain joins TRBV13 to TRBJ2-4; the D is unclear. Trimming pared 2 bases from V and 7 bases from J, leaving 6 bases between. This CDR3 is 12 amino acids long. CDR1 PRHDT and CDR2 FYEKMQ come from the germline V gene (reference sequence). This chain's CDR3 is CASSLRWNIQYF. As DNA, the CDR3 is TGTGCCAGCAGCTTAAGATGGAACATTCAGTACTTC. Looking up the rest from reference TRBV13 and TRBJ2-4 gives the full variable domain: AAGVIQSPRHLIKEKRETATLKCYPIPRHDTVYWYQQGPGQDPQFLISFYEKMQSDKGSIPDRFSAQQFSDYHSELNMSSLELGDSALYFCASSLRWNIQYFGAGTRLSVL.

The V gene is TRBV20-1, the J gene TRBJ1-5; 9 nucleotides match TRBD1. CDR3 size: 16 residues. The V gene end was trimmed by 0 bases and the J gene end by 1 base; junction bases not matched to a gene: 4. Germline V gene lookup returns CDR1 DFQATT and CDR2 SNEGSKA (reference sequence). In nucleotides, the CDR3 is TGCAGTGCTAGAGATCCGACAGGGGGGAGCAATCAGCCCCAGCATTTT. This encodes CSARDPTGGSNQPQHF.

This clonotype was seen a few times. V is TRBV10-2 and J is TRBJ2-5, with D perhaps assigned TRBD1 or TRBD2 (5 bases each). V was trimmed by 2 bases and J by 5 bases, leaving 15 bases between them. Germline V gene sequence: CDR1 WSHSY, CDR2 SAAADI. The CDR3 covers 15 residues. The chain's CDR3 is CASSEAGLRRETQYF. DNA for the CDR3: TGCGCCAGCAGTGAGGCAGGGCTGAGGAGGGAGACCCAGTACTTC.

The genes are TRBV2 and TRBJ2-3; D is undetermined. The V end lost 5 bases, the J end lost 2 bases, and 11 bases lay between the germline ends. This CDR3 region has 14 residues. Germline-derived CDR1 and CDR2 are SNHLY and FYNNEI. Written as DNA, the CDR3 is TGTGCCAGCAGTTTTGACATCATCACAGATACGCAGTATTTT. This codes for CASSFDIITDTQYF.

This clonotype has a handful of counts. The chain carries TRBV12-3 or TRBV12-4 and TRBJ1-5; D is undetermined. The CDR3 consists of 15 residues. V lost 2 bases and J lost 1, with 9 bases in between. CDR3 in amino acids: CASSLRRISNQPQHF. CDR3 sequence (DNA): TGTGCCAGCAGTTTAAGGAGGATCAGCAATCAGCCCCAGCATTTT.

The chain employs TRBV10-3 and TRBJ2-1; TRBD2 aligns across 10 bases. The CDR3 is made up of 15 amino acids. V dropped 7 bases and J dropped 6; count of bases not matched to a gene: 9. Per the germline V gene, CDR1 is ENHRY and CDR2 is SYGVKD. The CDR3 protein is CAIKRAGLAFNEQFF. CDR3 DNA sequence: TGTGCCATCAAGCGGGCGGGACTAGCGTTCAATGAGCAGTTCTTC.

This clonotype was counted only a few times. The chain carries TRBV5-1 and TRBJ2-2; D uncertain. The V gene lost 2 bases and the J gene lost 2 bases, with 10 bases spanning the gap. In germline, CDR1 is SGHRS, CDR2 YFSETQ. The CDR3 totals 15 residues. The CDR3 region is CASSFTTGNTGELFF. CDR3 nucleotide sequence: TGCGCCAGCAGCTTTACGACGGGCAACACCGGGGAGCTGTTTTTT.

This clonotype was recorded at least ten times. The V and J genes are TRBV20-1 and TRBJ1-2; possible D gene TRBD1, 6 bases. The CDR3 is made up of 14 amino acids. Per the germline V gene, CDR1 is DFQATT and CDR2 is SNEGSKA (reference sequence). Trimming pared 6 bases from V and 4 bases from J, leaving 18 bases between. CDR3 DNA: TGCAGTGCCCCCAAGGGGGGCGCCAGCTATGGCTACACCTTC. Amino acids: CSAPKGGASYGYTF.